The 16 T cell receptor beta chains reported below all come from one sample, sequenced in a study of Ad26.COV2.S vaccination and SARS-CoV-2 variants. Libraries were prepared by immunoSEQ multiplex PCR; TCRdb keeps only in-frame clonotypes and omits some of them. The sample yields roughly 240,000 clones, around nine tenths seen once. Treatment defined: around 19 received Ad26.COV2.S at low or high dose, single or two shots; about 5 received placebo; per-sample allocation not given. Collection of the samples took place on day 63 after the first injection of vaccine or placebo. Material: peripheral blood, obtained in a trial of Ad26.COV2.S vaccine versus placebo. The receptors were gathered from a person aged 18 to 59 who received the Ad26.COV2.S COVID-19 vaccine or a placebo.

Only a few counts were recorded for this clone. CDR3 region: CASSGVGDRELFF. CDR3 DNA: TGTGCCAGCAGTGGAGTGGGGGACCGGGAGCTGTTTTTT. The chain uses TRBV2 and TRBJ2-2; either TRBD1 or TRBD2 may fit D (5 bases each). The CDR3 contains 13 residues. V was cut by 4 bases and J by 9 bases, with 12 bases left in between. Germline CDR1 reads SNHLY; CDR2 reads FYNNEI.

J is TRBJ2-3 and V is TRBV4-3, with 10 bases identical to TRBD2. The CDR3 runs to 19 residues. Germline V gene sequence: CDR1 LGHNA, CDR2 YSLEER. V lost 2 bases, J lost 0 bases, and 11 bases stayed unmatched. The CDR3 nucleotides are TGCGCCAGCAGCCAACATCAACTAGCGGGGTTCTCTAGCACAGATACGCAGTATTTT. Residues: CASSQHQLAGFSSTDTQYF.

The chain combines TRBV7-8 with TRBJ1-5, with D possibly TRBD1 on 6 matching bases. V was pared by 3 bases and J by 5 bases, with 20 bases between. The CDR3 has 17 amino acids. Germline V gene sequence: CDR1 SGHVS, CDR2 FQNEAQ. The DNA for the CDR3 is TGTGCCAGCAGCTTCGGTCGGGGGCAAGAGTCGGATCAGCCCCAGCATTTT. Translated: CASSFGRGQESDQPQHF.

The rearrangement links TRBV3-1 (or the pseudogene TRBV3-2) to TRBJ1-2; D not certain. This CDR3 contains 15 residues. Germline V gives CDR1 LGHDT, CDR2 YNNKEL (reference sequence). The V and J ends lost 1 base and 5 bases respectively, with 14 bases between them. CDR3 protein: CASSQGAGPYYGYTF. CDR3 DNA sequence: TGTGCCAGCAGCCAAGGGGCAGGACCTTATTATGGCTACACCTTC.

The rearrangement links TRBV11-2 to TRBJ1-2, with TRBD1 matching over 9 bases. The V and J ends lost 5 bases and 4 bases, in that order; junction bases with no gene match: 8. The CDR3 has 15 amino acids. Germline V lookup: CDR1 SGHAT, CDR2 FQNNGV. In DNA, the CDR3 is TGTGCCAGCAGCACTCACAGGGGGCGCTTCTATGGCTACACCTTC. Translating it yields CASSTHRGRFYGYTF.

The chain links TRBV7-2 to TRBJ2-3; no reliable D call. Germline values: CDR1 SGHTA, CDR2 FQGNSA. Trimming pared 5 bases from V and 6 bases from J, leaving 9 bases between. CDR3 length equals 12 residues. CDR3 nucleotide sequence: TGTGCCAGCAGCCTATGGTTTGATACGCAGTATTTT. This encodes CASSLWFDTQYF.

This chain links TRBV6-4 with TRBJ2-7, with 8 bases matching TRBD1. Germline CDR1 and CDR2: MRHNA and SNTAGT. This CDR3 is built from 16 residues. V was pared by 4 bases and J by 3 bases, with 11 bases of the junction left unmatched. The CDR3 here is CASSAGEDREFYEQYF. The CDR3 region has the DNA TGTGCCAGCAGTGCCGGCGAGGACAGGGAATTCTACGAGCAGTACTTC.

The table lists this clone with a count of one. This rearrangement joins TRBV6-5 to TRBJ1-3; no reliable D call. Trimming shortened V by 6 bases and J by 0 bases, and 6 bases separated the two germline ends. CDR1 is MNHEY and CDR2 is SVGAGI in the germline V gene. There are 13 residues in the CDR3. Written as DNA, the CDR3 is TGTGCCAGCAGCCCGATCTCTGGAAACACCATATATTTT. It is translated as CASSPISGNTIYF.

V is TRBV18 and J is TRBJ1-1; 7 nucleotides agree with TRBD1. The V gene's germline CDR1 is KGHSH and CDR2 LQKENI. The V gene end was trimmed by 0 bases and the J gene end by 7 bases; junction bases not matched to a gene: 11. CDR3 length: 16 amino acids. The CDR3 spells CASSPPRNDRVFEAFF. For the CDR3, the DNA is TGTGCCAGCTCACCACCCCGAAACGACAGGGTATTTGAAGCTTTCTTT. The variable domain in full, with the rest retrieved from reference TRBV18 and TRBJ1-1, is NAGVMQNPRHLVRRRGQEARLRCSPMKGHSHVYWYRQLPEEGLKFMVYLQKENIIDESGMPKERFSAEFPKEGPSILRIQQVVRGDSAAYFCASSPPRNDRVFEAFFGQGTRLTVV.

CDR3 sequence: CASSPSAGGREQYF. The CDR3 DNA sequence: TGTGCCAGCAGCCCGTCCGCGGGAGGGAGGGAGCAGTACTTC. The V and J genes are TRBV9 and TRBJ2-7; 9 positions match TRBD2. This CDR3 has 14 amino acids. V dropped 4 bases and J dropped 7; count of bases not matched to a gene: 9. In germline, CDR1 is SGDLS, CDR2 YYNGEE.

The V call is TRBV7-9, the J call TRBJ2-5; D is possibly TRBD2 (5 bases). Germline CDR1 and CDR2: SEHNR and FQNEAQ (reference sequence). CDR3 size: 13 residues. Deletions cut 6 bases from V and 0 bases from J, with 8 bases between. The CDR3 region has the DNA TGTGCCAGCAGGCGCGGGTACCAAGAGACCCAGTACTTC. As protein: CASRRGYQETQYF.

This sequence joins TRBV12-3 or TRBV12-4 and TRBJ2-1; the match to TRBD1 covers 7 bases. J lost 13 bases, V lost 3 bases, and 6 bases had no gene match. The CDR3 totals 12 residues. The CDR3 protein is CASSLTGKGQFF. Written as DNA, the CDR3 is TGTGCCAGCAGTTTGACAGGGAAAGGCCAGTTCTTC.

CDR3 sequence reads: CASSPLPGRGNGYTF. CDR3 bases: TGTGCCAGCAGCCCCCTGCCGGGGAGAGGCAATGGCTACACCTTC. The chain couples TRBV7-9 to TRBJ1-2, with unresolved D. There are 15 residues in the CDR3. Trimming removed 5 bases at V and 6 bases at J, with 19 bases between. Germline CDR1 and CDR2: SEHNR and FQNEAQ (reference sequence).

The V gene is TRBV21-1, the J gene TRBJ2-7; the table's D gene call, TRBD2, was not cross checked with the DNA. TRBV21-1 is a documented pseudogene. CDR3 length: 15 amino acids. The CDR3 DNA is TGTGCCGAGGTTTTGGGCGGGAGGCGGGACTACGAGCAGTACTTC. Amino acids: CAEVLGGRRDYEQYF.

V usage is TRBV9 and J usage is TRBJ1-3; D not certain. The length of the CDR3 is 16 residues. V was pared by 2 bases and J by 0 bases, with 12 bases between. CDR1 and CDR2 from the germline V gene are SGDLS and YYNGEE. This chain's CDR3 is CASSVDLLSSGNTIYF. Here the CDR3 DNA reads TGTGCCAGCAGCGTGGACTTACTGAGCTCTGGAAACACCATATATTTT.

This chain joins TRBV18 and TRBJ2-7; 11 bases map to TRBD2. The CDR3 consists of 18 residues. The V segment lost 3 bases and the J segment 3 bases; nucleotides outside the gene matches: 13. Germline V gene data show CDR1 as KGHSH and CDR2 as LQKENI. CDR3 amino acids: CASSPPGLADRSLYEQYF. CDR3 bases: TGTGCCAGCTCACCCCCGGGACTAGCGGACCGGAGCCTCTACGAGCAGTACTTC.